The following is a T cell receptor (beta chain) sequence with its context. Other DNA variants within this sample encode the same CDR3. The sample belongs to a study of blood T cell repertoires in COVID-19. Study-wide context: Sample material is recorded as cDNA or gDNA derived from T cells, B-cell-depleted T cells, or PBMCs.

Only in-frame clones appear in the TCRdb table, and some are missing; sequencing was by immunoSEQ multiplex PCR. The sample lists about 250,000 clones, about 80% occurring once. This sequence was found in a man in his fifties or sixties with active or convalescent COVID-19. Sequencing was performed on peripheral blood.

The chain's CDR3 is CASSFGGGYTF. The CDR3 coding sequence is TGTGCCAGCAGTTTCGGAGGTGGCTACACCTTC. V is TRBV12-3 or TRBV12-4 and J is TRBJ1-2; D uncertain. Trimming removed 3 bases from V and 7 bases from J, with 6 bases in between. The CDR3 is made up of 11 amino acids.